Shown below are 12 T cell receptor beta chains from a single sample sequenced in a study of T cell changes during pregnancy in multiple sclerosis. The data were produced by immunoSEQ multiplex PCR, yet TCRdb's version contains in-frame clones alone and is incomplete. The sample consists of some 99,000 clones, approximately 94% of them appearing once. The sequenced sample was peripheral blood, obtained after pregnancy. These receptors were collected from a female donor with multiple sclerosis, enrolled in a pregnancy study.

CDR3 sequence (DNA): TGTGCCAGCAGTTCGGACCAAGGGGTCAATGAGCAGTTCTTC. It yields the protein CASSSDQGVNEQFF. The rearrangement links TRBV27 to TRBJ2-1; a weak D match, TRBD1 (5 bases). CDR1 MNHEY and CDR2 SMNVEV come from the germline V gene (reference sequence). The CDR3 contains 14 residues. Trimming shortened V by 4 bases and J by 6 bases, and 13 bases separated the two germline ends.

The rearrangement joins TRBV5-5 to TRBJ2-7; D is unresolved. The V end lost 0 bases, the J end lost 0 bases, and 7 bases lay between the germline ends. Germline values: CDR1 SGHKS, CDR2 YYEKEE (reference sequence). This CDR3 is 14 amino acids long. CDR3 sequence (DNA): TGTGCCAGCAGCTTGGCAGGTTACTCCTACGAGCAGTACTTC. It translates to CASSLAGYSYEQYF.

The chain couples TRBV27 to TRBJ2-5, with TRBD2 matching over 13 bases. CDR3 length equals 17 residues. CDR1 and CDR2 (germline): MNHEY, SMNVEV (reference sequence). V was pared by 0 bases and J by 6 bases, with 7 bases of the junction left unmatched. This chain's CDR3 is CASSLSGLAGDEKTQYF. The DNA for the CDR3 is TGTGCCAGCAGTTTATCCGGACTAGCGGGAGACGAAAAGACCCAGTACTTC.

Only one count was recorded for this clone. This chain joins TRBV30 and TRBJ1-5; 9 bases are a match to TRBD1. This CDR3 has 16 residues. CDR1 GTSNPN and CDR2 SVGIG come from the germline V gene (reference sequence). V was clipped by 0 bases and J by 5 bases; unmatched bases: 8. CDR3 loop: CAWSVRVTGGDQPQHF. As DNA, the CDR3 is TGTGCCTGGAGTGTACGGGTGACAGGGGGGGATCAGCCCCAGCATTTT. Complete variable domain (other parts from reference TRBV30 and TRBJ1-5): SQTIHQWPATLVQPVGSPLSLECTVEGTSNPNLYWYRQAAGRGLQLLFYSVGIGQISSEVPQNLSASRPQDRQFILSSKKLLLSDSGFYLCAWSVRVTGGDQPQHFGDGTRLSIL.

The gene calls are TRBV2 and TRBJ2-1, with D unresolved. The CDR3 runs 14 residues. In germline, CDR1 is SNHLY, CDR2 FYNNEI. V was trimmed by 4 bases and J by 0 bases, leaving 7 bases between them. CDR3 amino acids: CASSGVSSYNEQFF. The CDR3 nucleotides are TGTGCCAGCAGTGGCGTGAGCTCCTACAATGAGCAGTTCTTC.

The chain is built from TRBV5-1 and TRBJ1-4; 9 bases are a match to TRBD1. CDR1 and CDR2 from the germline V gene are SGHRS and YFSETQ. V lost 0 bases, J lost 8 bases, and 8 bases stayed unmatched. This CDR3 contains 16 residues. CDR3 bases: TGCGCCAGCAGCTTGGTCGGGGGGACAGGGTACGAAAAACTGTTTTTT. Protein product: CASSLVGGTGYEKLFF. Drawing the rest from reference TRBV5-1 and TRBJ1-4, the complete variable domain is KAGVTQTPRYLIKTRGQQVTLSCSPISGHRSVSWYQQTPGQGLQFLFEYFSETQRNKGNFPGRFSGRQFSNSRSEMNVSTLELGDSALYLCASSLVGGTGYEKLFFGSGTQLSVL.

DNA for the CDR3: TGTGCCAGTAGTATTAAGGGAGCGGGAGGATGGCAGTACTTC. Amino acids: CASSIKGAGGWQYF. The chain recombines TRBV19 with TRBJ2-7, with 9 bases lining up with TRBD2. From germline, CDR1 is LNHDA and CDR2 SQIVND (reference sequence). This CDR3 has 14 residues. V shed 3 bases, J shed 9 bases, and the junction held 9 bases outside the gene matches.

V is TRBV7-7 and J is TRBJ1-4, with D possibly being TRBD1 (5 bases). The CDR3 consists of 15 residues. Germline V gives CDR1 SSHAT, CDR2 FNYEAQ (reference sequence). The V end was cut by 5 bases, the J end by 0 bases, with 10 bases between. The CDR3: CASSEGLSTNEKLFF. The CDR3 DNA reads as TGTGCCAGCAGCGAGGGACTTTCAACTAATGAAAAACTGTTTTTT.

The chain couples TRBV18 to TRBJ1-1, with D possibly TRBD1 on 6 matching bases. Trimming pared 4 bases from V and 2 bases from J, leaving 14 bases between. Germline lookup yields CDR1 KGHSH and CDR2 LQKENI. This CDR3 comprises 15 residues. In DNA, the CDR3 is TGTGCCAGCTCACGGGGTAGGACAGCTAACACTGAAGCTTTCTTT. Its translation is CASSRGRTANTEAFF.

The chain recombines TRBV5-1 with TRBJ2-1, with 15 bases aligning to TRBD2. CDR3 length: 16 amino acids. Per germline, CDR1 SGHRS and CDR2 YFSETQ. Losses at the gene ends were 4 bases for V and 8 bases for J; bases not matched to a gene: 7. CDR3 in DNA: TGCGCCAGCAGCCAGAGCGGGACTAGCGGGAGGTATGAGCAGTTCTTC. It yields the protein CASSQSGTSGRYEQFF.

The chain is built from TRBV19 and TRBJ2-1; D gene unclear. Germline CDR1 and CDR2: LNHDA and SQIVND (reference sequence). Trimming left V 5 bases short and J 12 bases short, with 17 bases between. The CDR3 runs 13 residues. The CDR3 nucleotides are TGTGCCAGTAGTGCCCGACACCTTGCAGGGCAGTTCTTC. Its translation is CASSARHLAGQFF.

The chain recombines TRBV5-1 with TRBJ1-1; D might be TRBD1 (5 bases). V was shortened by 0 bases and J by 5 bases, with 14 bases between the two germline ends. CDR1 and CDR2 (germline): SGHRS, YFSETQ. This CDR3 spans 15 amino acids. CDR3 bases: TGCGCCAGCAGCTTGGAACAGGTGGTCGGAACTGAAGCTTTCTTT. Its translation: CASSLEQVVGTEAFF.